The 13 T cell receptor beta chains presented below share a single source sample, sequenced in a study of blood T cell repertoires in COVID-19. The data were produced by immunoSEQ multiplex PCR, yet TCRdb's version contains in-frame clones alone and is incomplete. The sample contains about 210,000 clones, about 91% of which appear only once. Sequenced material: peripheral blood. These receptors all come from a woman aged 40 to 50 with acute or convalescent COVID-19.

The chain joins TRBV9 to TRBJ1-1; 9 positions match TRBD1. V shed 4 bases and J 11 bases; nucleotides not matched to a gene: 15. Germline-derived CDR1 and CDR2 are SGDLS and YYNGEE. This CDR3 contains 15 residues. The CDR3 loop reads CASSPETGTGSDAFF. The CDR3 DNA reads TGTGCCAGCAGCCCCGAGACCGGGACAGGGAGTGATGCTTTCTTT.

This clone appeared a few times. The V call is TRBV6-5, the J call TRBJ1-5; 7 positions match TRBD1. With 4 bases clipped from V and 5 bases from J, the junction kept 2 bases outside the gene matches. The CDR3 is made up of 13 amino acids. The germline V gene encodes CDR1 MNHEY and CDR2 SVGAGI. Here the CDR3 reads CASSSDRDQPQHF. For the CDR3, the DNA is TGTGCCAGCAGTTCCGACAGGGATCAGCCCCAGCATTTT.

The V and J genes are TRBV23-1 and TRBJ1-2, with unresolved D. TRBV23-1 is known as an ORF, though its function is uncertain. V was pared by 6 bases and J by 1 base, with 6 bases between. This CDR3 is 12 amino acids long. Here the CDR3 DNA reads TGCGCCAGCAGACACTATAACTATGGCTACACCTTC. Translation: CASRHYNYGYTF.

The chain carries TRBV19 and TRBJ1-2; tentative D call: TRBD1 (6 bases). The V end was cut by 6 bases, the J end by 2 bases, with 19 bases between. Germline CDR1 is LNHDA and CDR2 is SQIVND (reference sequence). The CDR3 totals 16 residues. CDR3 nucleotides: TGTGCCAGTAGCCCGAGAAGGGACAAATGGAACTATGGCTACACCTTC. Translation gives CASSPRRDKWNYGYTF.

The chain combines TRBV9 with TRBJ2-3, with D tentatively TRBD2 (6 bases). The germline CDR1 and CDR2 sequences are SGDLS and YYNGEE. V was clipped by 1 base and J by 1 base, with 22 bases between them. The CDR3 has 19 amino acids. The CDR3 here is CASSVKGADYLRGTDTQYF. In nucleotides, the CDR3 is TGTGCCAGCAGCGTAAAAGGGGCGGACTACCTACGGGGCACAGATACGCAGTATTTT. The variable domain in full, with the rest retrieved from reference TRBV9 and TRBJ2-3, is DSGVTQTPKHLITATGQRVTLRCSPRSGDLSVYWYQQSLDQGLQFLIQYYNGEERAKGNILERFSAQQFPDLHSELNLSSLELGDSALYFCASSVKGADYLRGTDTQYFGPGTRLTVL.

Written as DNA, the CDR3 is TGTGCCAGCAGCCGAGCCTCCGGGACAGTCTATGGCTACACCTTC. Protein: CASSRASGTVYGYTF. V usage is TRBV11-2 and J usage is TRBJ1-2, with 7 bases fitting TRBD1. The CDR3 runs 15 residues. Germline lookup yields CDR1 SGHAT and CDR2 FQNNGV. The V and J ends lost 5 bases and 4 bases, in that order; junction bases with no gene match: 10.

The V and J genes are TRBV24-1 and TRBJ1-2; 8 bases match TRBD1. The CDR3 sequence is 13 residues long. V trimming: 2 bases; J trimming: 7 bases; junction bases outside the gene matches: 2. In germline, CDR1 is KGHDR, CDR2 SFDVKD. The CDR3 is CATSDSTGVGYTF. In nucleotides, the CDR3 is TGTGCCACCAGTGATTCGACAGGGGTTGGCTACACCTTC.

The CDR3 here is CASSDSLRRGYTF. In DNA form, the CDR3 reads TGTGCCAGCAGCGACAGTCTCCGGCGTGGCTACACCTTC. V usage is TRBV6-2 or TRBV6-3 and J usage is TRBJ1-2; a weak D match, TRBD1 (5 bases). The CDR3 runs 13 residues. Trimming cost V 6 bases and J 7 bases, with 15 bases left between them. Germline CDR1 MNHEY, CDR2 SVGEGT.

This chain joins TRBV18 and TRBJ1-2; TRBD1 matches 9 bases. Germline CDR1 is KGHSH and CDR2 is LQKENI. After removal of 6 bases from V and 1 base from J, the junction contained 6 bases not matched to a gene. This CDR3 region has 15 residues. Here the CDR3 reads CASSPGTGINYGYTF. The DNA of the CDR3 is TGTGCCAGCTCGCCAGGGACAGGGATTAACTATGGCTACACCTTC.

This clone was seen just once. The CDR3 DNA is TGTGCCACGGGAGGGACCCTCCATAATTCACCCCTCCACTTT. Residues: CATGGTLHNSPLHF. This chain connects TRBV15 to TRBJ1-6, with D possibly TRBD1 on 5 matching bases. Germline V gene lookup returns CDR1 LNHNV and CDR2 YYDKDF (reference sequence). CDR3 length: 14 residues. Trimming cost V 9 bases and J 5 bases, with 14 bases left between them.

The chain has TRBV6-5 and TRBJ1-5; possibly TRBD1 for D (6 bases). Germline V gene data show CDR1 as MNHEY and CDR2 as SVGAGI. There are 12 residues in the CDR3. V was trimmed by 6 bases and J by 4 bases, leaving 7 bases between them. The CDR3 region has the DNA TGTGCCAGCAGGGACAGTAATCAGCCCCAGCATTTT. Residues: CASRDSNQPQHF.

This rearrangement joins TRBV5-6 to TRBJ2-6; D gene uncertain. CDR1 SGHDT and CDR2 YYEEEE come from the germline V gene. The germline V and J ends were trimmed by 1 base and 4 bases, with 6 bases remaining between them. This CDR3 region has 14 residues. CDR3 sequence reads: CASSLQAGANVLTF. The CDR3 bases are TGTGCCAGCAGCTTGCAAGCCGGGGCCAACGTCCTGACTTTC.

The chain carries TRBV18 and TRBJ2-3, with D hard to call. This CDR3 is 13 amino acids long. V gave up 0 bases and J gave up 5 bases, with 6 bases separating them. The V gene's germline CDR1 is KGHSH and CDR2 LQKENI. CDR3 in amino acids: CASSPPSIDTQYF. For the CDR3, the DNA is TGTGCCAGCTCACCACCGTCTATAGATACGCAGTATTTT.